This TCR beta chain is from a study of CD8+ T cells in alopecia areata. General observations from the study: Unlike in mice, where it was clearer, TCR sharing across patients was less clear, possibly HLA-related. A great number of expanded lesional clones endured in scalp and blood during tofacitinib. Greater clonality was observed in lesional scalp samples, especially alopecia totalis/universalis, versus normal scalp.

This clone was counted at least ten times. Its cognate antigen is unknown. As the sequencing template, cDNA was produced by extracting RNA and reverse transcribing it. Libraries were prepared by immunoSEQ multiplex PCR; TCRdb keeps only in-frame clonotypes and omits some of them. This table has 210,000 or so clones, over 60% appearing once. Germline CDR1 reads SGHNT; CDR2 reads YENEEA. The V end lost 0 bases, the J end lost 13 bases, and 13 bases lay between the germline ends. CDR3 length equals 13 residues. Treatment defined: oral pan-JAK inhibitor, 5-10 mg twice daily. This material consisted of CD4+ T cells sorted from blood, taken at approximately week 42, from a patient treated with tofacitinib. The rearrangement uses TRBV11-3 and TRBJ2-1; no definite D call. The sequence was collected from a human donor with alopecia areata. DNA of the CDR3: TGTGCCAGCAGCTTAGATCCGTGGGCTGCACAGTTCTTC. It is translated as CASSLDPWAAQFF.